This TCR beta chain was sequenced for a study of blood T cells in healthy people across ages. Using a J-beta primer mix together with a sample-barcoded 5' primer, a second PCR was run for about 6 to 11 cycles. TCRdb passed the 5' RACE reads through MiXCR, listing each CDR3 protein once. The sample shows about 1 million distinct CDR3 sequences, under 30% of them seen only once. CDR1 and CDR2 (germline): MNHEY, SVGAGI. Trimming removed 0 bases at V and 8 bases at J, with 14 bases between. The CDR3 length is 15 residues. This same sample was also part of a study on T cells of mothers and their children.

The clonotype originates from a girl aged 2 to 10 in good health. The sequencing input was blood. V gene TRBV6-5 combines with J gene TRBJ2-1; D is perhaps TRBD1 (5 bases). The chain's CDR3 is CASSYSVGRVYEQFF. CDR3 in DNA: TGTGCCAGCAGTTACTCGGTTGGCAGGGTCTATGAGCAGTTCTTC.